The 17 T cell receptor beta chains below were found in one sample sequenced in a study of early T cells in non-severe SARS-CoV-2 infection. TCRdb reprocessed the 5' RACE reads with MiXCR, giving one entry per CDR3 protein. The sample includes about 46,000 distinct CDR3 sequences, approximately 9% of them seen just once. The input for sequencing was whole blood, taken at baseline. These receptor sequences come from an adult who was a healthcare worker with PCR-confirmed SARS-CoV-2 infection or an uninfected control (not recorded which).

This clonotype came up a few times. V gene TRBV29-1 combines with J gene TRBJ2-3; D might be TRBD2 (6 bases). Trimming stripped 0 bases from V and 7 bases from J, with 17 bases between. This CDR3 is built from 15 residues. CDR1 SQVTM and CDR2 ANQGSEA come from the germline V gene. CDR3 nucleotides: TGCAGCGTTGAAGATCCGGCGGGGCGACGGTATACGCAGTATTTT. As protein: CSVEDPAGRRYTQYF.

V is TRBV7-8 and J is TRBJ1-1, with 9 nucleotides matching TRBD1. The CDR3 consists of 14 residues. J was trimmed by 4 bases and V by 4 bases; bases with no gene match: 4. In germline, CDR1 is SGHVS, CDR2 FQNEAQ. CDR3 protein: CASSSRQGGTEAFF. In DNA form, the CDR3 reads TGTGCCAGCAGCTCCAGACAGGGGGGCACTGAAGCTTTCTTT.

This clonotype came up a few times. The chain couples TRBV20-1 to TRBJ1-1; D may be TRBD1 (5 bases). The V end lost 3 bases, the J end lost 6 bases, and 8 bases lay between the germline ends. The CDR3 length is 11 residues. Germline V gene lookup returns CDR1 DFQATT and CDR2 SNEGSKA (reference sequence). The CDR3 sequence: CSARTASEAFF. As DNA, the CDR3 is TGCAGTGCTAGGACAGCTTCTGAAGCTTTCTTT.

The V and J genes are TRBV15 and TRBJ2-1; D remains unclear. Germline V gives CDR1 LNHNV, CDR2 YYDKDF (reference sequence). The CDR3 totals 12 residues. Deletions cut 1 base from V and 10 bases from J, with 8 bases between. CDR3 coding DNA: TGTGCCACCAGCAGAGCAGAACGGGAGCAGTTCTTC. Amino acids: CATSRAEREQFF.

The CDR3 region is CASSVDGGQGETQYF. CDR3 nucleotide sequence: TGTGCCAGCAGCGTGGACGGAGGTCAGGGGGAGACCCAGTACTTC. The rearrangement uses TRBV9 and TRBJ2-5; D may be TRBD1 (6 bases). There are 15 residues in the CDR3. Per the germline V gene, CDR1 is SGDLS and CDR2 is YYNGEE. V was shortened by 2 bases and J by 5 bases, with 16 bases between the two germline ends.

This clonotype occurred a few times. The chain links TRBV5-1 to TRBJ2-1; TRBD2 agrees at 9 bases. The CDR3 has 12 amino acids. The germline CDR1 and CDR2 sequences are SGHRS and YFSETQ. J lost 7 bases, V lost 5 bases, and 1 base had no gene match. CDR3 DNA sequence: TGCGCCAGCAGTGCGGGGGGGAATGAGCAGTTCTTC. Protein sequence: CASSAGGNEQFF.

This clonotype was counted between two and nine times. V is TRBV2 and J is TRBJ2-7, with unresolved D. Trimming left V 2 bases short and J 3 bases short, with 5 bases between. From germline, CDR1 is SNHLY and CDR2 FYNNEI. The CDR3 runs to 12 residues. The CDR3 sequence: CASSESGYEQYF. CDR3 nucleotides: TGTGCCAGCAGTGAAAGTGGCTACGAGCAGTACTTC.

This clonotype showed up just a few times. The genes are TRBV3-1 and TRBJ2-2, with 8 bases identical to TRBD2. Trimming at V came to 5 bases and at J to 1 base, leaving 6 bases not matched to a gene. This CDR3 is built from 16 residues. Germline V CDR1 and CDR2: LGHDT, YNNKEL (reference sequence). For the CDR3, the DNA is TGTGCCAGCAGCTCGCTACTAGCGGTGAACACCGGGGAGCTGTTTTTT. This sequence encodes CASSSLLAVNTGELFF.

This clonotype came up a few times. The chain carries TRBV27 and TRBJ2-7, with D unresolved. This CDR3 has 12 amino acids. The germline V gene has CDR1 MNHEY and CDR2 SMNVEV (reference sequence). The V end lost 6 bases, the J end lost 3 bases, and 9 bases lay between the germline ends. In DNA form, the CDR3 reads TGTGCCAGCAGCCCTGCCGGCTACGAGCAGTACTTC. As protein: CASSPAGYEQYF.

CDR3 sequence: CASGLGLAGGIADTQYF. CDR3 nucleotide sequence: TGTGCTAGTGGTTTGGGCCTAGCGGGGGGGATCGCAGATACGCAGTATTTT. The chain couples TRBV12-5 to TRBJ2-3; 12 nucleotides match TRBD2. The CDR3 covers 17 residues. The V and J ends lost 1 base and 4 bases, in that order; junction bases with no gene match: 6. Per the germline V gene, CDR1 is LGHNT and CDR2 is FRNRAP.

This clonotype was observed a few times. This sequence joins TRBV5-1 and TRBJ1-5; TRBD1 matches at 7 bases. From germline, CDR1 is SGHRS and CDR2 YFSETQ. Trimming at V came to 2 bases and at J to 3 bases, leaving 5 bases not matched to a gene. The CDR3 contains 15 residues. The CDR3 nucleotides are TGCGCCAGCAGCTTTCAGGGGGAAGACAATCAGCCCCAGCATTTT. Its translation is CASSFQGEDNQPQHF.

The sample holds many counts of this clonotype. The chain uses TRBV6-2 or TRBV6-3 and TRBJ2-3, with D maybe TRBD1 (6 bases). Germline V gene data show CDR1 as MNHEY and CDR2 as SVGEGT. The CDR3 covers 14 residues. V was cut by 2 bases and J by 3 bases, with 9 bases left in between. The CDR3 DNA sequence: TGTGCCAGCAGTTACACAGGGTGGACAGATACGCAGTATTTT. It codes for CASSYTGWTDTQYF.

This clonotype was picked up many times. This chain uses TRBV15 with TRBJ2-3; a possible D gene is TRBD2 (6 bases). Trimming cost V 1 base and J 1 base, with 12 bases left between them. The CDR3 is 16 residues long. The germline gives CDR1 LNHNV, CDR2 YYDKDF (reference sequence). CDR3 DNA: TGTGCCACCAGCAGAGTTGCGGGAATCGGCACAGATACGCAGTATTTT. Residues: CATSRVAGIGTDTQYF. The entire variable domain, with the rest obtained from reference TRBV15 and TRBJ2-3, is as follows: DAMVIQNPRYQVTQFGKPVTLSCSQTLNHNVMYWYQQKSSQAPKLLFHYYDKDFNNEADTPDNFQSRRPNTSFCFLDIRSPGLGDTAMYLCATSRVAGIGTDTQYFGPGTRLTVL.

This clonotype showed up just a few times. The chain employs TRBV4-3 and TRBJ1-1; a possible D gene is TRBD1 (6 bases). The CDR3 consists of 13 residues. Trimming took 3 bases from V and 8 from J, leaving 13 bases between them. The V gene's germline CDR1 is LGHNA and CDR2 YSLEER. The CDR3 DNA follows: TGCGCCAGCAGCCAGAAAAGGACAGAAGAAGCTTTCTTT. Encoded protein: CASSQKRTEEAFF.

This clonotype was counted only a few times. The DNA for the CDR3 is TGTGCCAGCAGTGGCTGGACAGGGCGGGTCGAAAAACTGTTTTTT. Its translation is CASSGWTGRVEKLFF. This chain uses TRBV6-1 with TRBJ1-4, with 8 bases matching TRBD1. The CDR3 has 15 residues. The germline gives CDR1 MNHNS, CDR2 SASEGT. Unmatched junction bases numbered 9, after V lost 4 bases and J lost 8 bases.

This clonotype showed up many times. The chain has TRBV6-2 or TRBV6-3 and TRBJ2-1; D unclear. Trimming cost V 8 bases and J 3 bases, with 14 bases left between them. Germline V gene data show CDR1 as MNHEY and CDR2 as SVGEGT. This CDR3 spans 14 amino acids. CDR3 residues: CASHSVTLYNEQFF. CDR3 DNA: TGTGCCAGCCACTCTGTTACCCTCTACAATGAGCAGTTCTTC.

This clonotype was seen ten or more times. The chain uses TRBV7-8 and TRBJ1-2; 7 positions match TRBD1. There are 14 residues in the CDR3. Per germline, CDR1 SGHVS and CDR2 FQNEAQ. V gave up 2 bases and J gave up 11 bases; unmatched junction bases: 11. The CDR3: CASSLQARDRFYTF. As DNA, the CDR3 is TGTGCCAGCAGCTTACAGGCCCGGGACAGATTTTACACCTTC.